The entry below describes one T cell receptor (beta chain). What it recognizes is unknown. The data originate from a study of regulatory T cells in long-lasting Graves disease. Overall study: Patients with new Graves' disease had used antithyroid drugs below 3 months. Study-level findings and limits: Persistent disease exhibited a predilection for TRBV28, TRBJ1-2 and TRBJ2-5.

Specified time point: newly diagnosed GD, antithyroid drugs for less than 3 months. Scientists built the TCR library using RNA that was extracted from PBMCs. From an endocrinology department in Xi'an, China, came the patients. In building TCR beta libraries, iRepertoire HTBI primers were used together with Arm-PCR of CDR3 regions. Via MiXCR, TCRdb re-called the multiplex PCR reads, giving one row per CDR3 protein. The profile shows under 300,000 distinct CDR3 sequences, just over 20% of them singletons. Germline loops: CDR1 MDHEN, CDR2 SYDVKM. V shed 5 bases and J shed 8 bases, with 9 bases lying between them. The CDR3 is made up of 12 amino acids.

V and J are TRBV28 and TRBJ1-4; D gene uncertain. The sample in question was peripheral blood mononuclear cells (PBMCs), obtained at new diagnosis, from a patient treated with antithyroid drugs. The source is a female donor with Graves disease. CDR3 in DNA: TGTGCCAGCAGTGGATCCCAGGAAAAACTGTTTTTT. As protein: CASSGSQEKLFF.